The entry that follows covers one T cell receptor beta chain sequence. The J segment lost 3 bases and the V segment lost 6 bases, leaving 4 bases of the junction unmatched. Per the germline V gene, CDR1 is SGHKS and CDR2 is YYEKEE (reference sequence). The CDR3 length is 13 residues. These data come from a study of T cells in localized non-small cell lung cancer. Sequenced by immunoSEQ multiplex PCR; TCRdb stores in-frame clones only, minus some. The table includes some 50,000 clones, 81% detected once. The sequence was obtained from a man aged 40 to 75 with stage III lung adenocarcinoma. The source was peripheral blood mononuclear cells, collected before any cancer treatment. The V gene is TRBV5-5, the J gene TRBJ2-3; 7 nucleotides match TRBD1. CDR3: CASTTGRTDTQYF. The DNA of the CDR3 is TGTGCCAGCACGACAGGGAGAACAGATACGCAGTATTTT. Using reference TRBV5-5 and TRBJ2-3 for the parts outside the CDR3, the full variable domain is DAGVTQSPTHLIKTRGQQVTLRCSPISGHKSVSWYQQVLGQGPQFIFQYYEKEERGRGNFPDRFSARQFPNYSSELNVNALLLGDSALYLCASTTGRTDTQYFGPGTRLTVL.